This is a list of T cell receptor beta chains from one sample in a study of T cells in Graves' hyperthyroidism and ophthalmopathy. TCRdb analysed the multiplex PCR reads with MiXCR anew, one entry per CDR3 protein. The data hold approximately 58,000 distinct CDR3 sequences, with less than 50% observed a single time. Sequencing input: blood. All receptors come from a young woman with Graves' ophthalmopathy. Both conserved end residues are part of each CDR3. The order of the fields is V gene, clone size, J gene, D gene, CDR3 DNA, CDR3 protein. A D gene is named only where the DNA matches it firmly. For some rows the clone size is stated as once, few or many, or as a class when expanded; others skip it.

TRBV7-8,NA,TRBJ1-5,NA,TGTGCCAGCAGCTTGCCGCTAGCGGGGGGATTCAATGAGCCCCAGCATTTT,CASSLPLAGGFNEPQHF
TRBV27,many,TRBJ2-7,TRBD2,TGTGCCAGCAGTCTAGCGGGCTCCTACGAGCAGTACTTC,CASSLAGSYEQYF
TRBV7-6,many,TRBJ2-5,TRBD2,TGTGCCAGCAGCTCTAACCCAGCGGGAGAAGAGACCCAGTACTTC,CASSSNPAGEETQYF
TRBV9,NA,TRBJ2-1,TRBD2,TGTGCCAGCAGCCCAGTGGCGGGAGTGGGTGTGCAGTTCTTC,CASSPVAGVGVQFF
TRBV6-5,many,TRBJ1-2,TRBD1,TGTGCCAGCAGTGCGACAGGGGACTATGGCTACACCTTC,CASSATGDYGYTF
TRBV9,NA,TRBJ2-1,NA,TGTGACAGCAGCGAGGGCCCTGGGTACGAGCAGTTCTTC,CDSSEGPGYEQFF
TRBV7-3,many,TRBJ2-2,TRBD2,TGTGCCAGCAGGCCTACTAGCGGGAGTGGCGGGGAGCTGTTTTTT,CASRPTSGSGGELFF
TRBV20-1,NA,TRBJ1-1,NA,TGCAGTGCTAGGATGATAAACCGCATGATCACTGAAGCTTTCTTT,CSARMINRMITEAFF
TRBV12-3/TRBV12-4,NA,TRBJ2-1,TRBD2,TGTGCCAGCAGTCTCGGGGGGGCGGGAGTATACGATGAGCAGTTCTTC,CASSLGGAGVYDEQFF
TRBV20-1,once,TRBJ1-2,TRBD1,TGCAGTGCTAGTCGAGCGACAGGGGGCAATGGCTACACCTTC,CSASRATGGNGYTF
TRBV6-5,medium-sized,TRBJ1-6,NA,TGTGCCAGCAGAGCCCAGGGATCCTATAATTCACCCCTCCACTTT,CASRAQGSYNSPLHF
TRBV19,NA,TRBJ1-1,NA,TGTGCCAGTAGTATTTCAAGCGGGACTGAAGCTTTCTTT,CASSISSGTEAFF
TRBV9,NA,TRBJ2-3,NA,TGTGCCAGCAGCGTAGAAGGGGGGGCAGGGACAGATACGCAGTATTTT,CASSVEGGAGTDTQYF
TRBV28,many,TRBJ1-4,NA,TGTGCCAGCAGTACAAGGGGCCTAAATGAAAAACTGTTTTTT,CASSTRGLNEKLFF
TRBV7-9,NA,TRBJ2-1,TRBD2,TGTGCCAGCAGTTTAGGGACTAGCGGCTACAATGGGCAGTTCTTC,CASSLGTSGYNGQFF
TRBV28,many,TRBJ1-2,TRBD1,TGTGCCAGCAGCGAACAGGGGGCGAGAGGCTACACCTTC,CASSEQGARGYTF
TRBV3-1,many,TRBJ2-7,NA,TGTGCCAGCAGCCACCTCAACGAGCAGTACTTC,CASSHLNEQYF
TRBV29-1,NA,TRBJ2-5,NA,TGCAGCGTTGACTCCTCCACGTTCAAGGCCCAGTACTTC,CSVDSSTFKAQYF
TRBV9,once,TRBJ1-2,NA,TGTGCCAGCACCCGAGCGGGCTATGGCTACACCTTC,CASTRAGYGYTF
TRBV7-6,NA,TRBJ2-1,TRBD2,TGTGCCAGCAGCTTATCTAGCGGGAGGGCCAATGAGCAGTTCTTC,CASSLSSGRANEQFF
TRBV10-3,medium-sized,TRBJ2-1,TRBD2,TGTGCCATCAGTGCGGGGACTAGCGGAGCGGCTGAGCAGTTCTTC,CAISAGTSGAAEQFF
TRBV15,many,TRBJ2-2,NA,TGTGCCACCAGCAGCTTCCAAAAAGCCGGGGAGCTGTTTTTT,CATSSFQKAGELFF
TRBV6-4,many,TRBJ1-2,NA,TGTGCCAGCAGTGACAGGGGCCATGGCTACACCTTC,CASSDRGHGYTF
TRBV7-6,many,TRBJ2-6,NA,TGTGCCAGCAGCTTAGAGACCGCAAGCTCTGGGGCCAACGTCCTGACTTTC,CASSLETASSGANVLTF
TRBV6-1,NA,TRBJ2-1,NA,TGTGCTAGCAGTTCCGGGACAATTAATGTGCAGTTCTTC,CASSSGTINVQFF
TRBV9,many,TRBJ2-7,NA,TGTGCCAGCAGCGCCGGGACATCCCTTAACTACGAGCAGTACTTC,CASSAGTSLNYEQYF
TRBV5-6,many,TRBJ2-2,NA,TGTGCCAGCAGCTTGCAGACAGGGAACACCGGGGAGCTGTTTTTT,CASSLQTGNTGELFF
TRBV10-1,many,TRBJ2-3,TRBD1,TGCGCCAGCAGTGAAAAGGGACAGGGTGCAGATACGCAGTATTTT,CASSEKGQGADTQYF
TRBV10-3,NA,TRBJ2-3,TRBD2,TGTGCCATCAGGGGCCTAGCGGGAAGTGACAATGAGCAGTATTTT,CAIRGLAGSDNEQYF